Below, 32 T cell receptor beta chains from the same sample are listed, as sequenced in a study of T cell repertoires in cytomegalovirus infection. One entry per CDR3 protein, called by TCRdb with MiXCR from the reads. Of about 200,000 distinct CDR3 sequences detected, roughly 9.8% appear once; the ten largest clones hold about 4.6%. The sequencing sample was made of PBMCs. Receptor source: a human donor in good health (CMV status not recorded). Some clones in this sample may be carry-over from other donors' samples.

In this sample, this clonotype turned up a few times. V is TRBV28 and J is TRBJ1-1, with D possibly being TRBD1 (5 bases). The CDR3 consists of 14 residues. The V end was cut by 1 base, the J end by 11 bases, with 17 bases between. Germline V gene data show CDR1 as MDHEN and CDR2 as SYDVKM. CDR3 sequence: CASSLFSAGAGAFF. The CDR3 nucleotides read TGTGCCAGCAGTTTATTCTCAGCGGGCGCAGGGGCTTTCTTT.

DNA for the CDR3: TGTGCCAGCAGCTTGTGGGACAGAAAAGAAAAACTGTTTTTT. The encoded protein is CASSLWDRKEKLFF. This chain links TRBV5-4 with TRBJ1-4; 7 nucleotides line up with TRBD1. Germline CDR1 SGHNT, CDR2 YYREEE (reference sequence). The CDR3 has 14 amino acids. The J segment lost 8 bases and the V segment lost 1 base, leaving 5 bases of the junction unmatched.

This clonotype was observed a few times. The J gene is TRBJ2-1, the V gene TRBV7-2, with 14 positions matching TRBD2. The V gene's germline CDR1 is SGHTA and CDR2 FQGNSA. V lost 3 bases to trimming and J lost 8 bases; unmatched junction nucleotides: 6. CDR3 size: 16 residues. The CDR3 reads CASSLTSGRAFHEQFF. CDR3 nucleotides: TGTGCCAGCAGCTTGACTAGCGGGAGGGCCTTCCATGAGCAGTTCTTC.

This clonotype came up many times. The chain is built from TRBV6-2 or TRBV6-3 and TRBJ2-3; D is possibly TRBD2 (5 bases). The CDR3 sequence is 16 residues long. V was shortened by 3 bases and J by 5 bases, with 18 bases between the two germline ends. The V gene's germline CDR1 is MNHEY and CDR2 SVGEGT. In DNA, the CDR3 is TGTGCCAGCAGTTATGTAAGAGACTTCGGGGTAGATACGCAGTATTTT. Protein: CASSYVRDFGVDTQYF.

The rearrangement joins TRBV20-1 to TRBJ1-2; D not resolved. CDR3 length: 13 residues. V gave up 6 bases and J gave up 6 bases, with 17 bases separating them. In germline, CDR1 is DFQATT, CDR2 SNEGSKA (reference sequence). CDR3 region: CSASRGGSNGYTF. CDR3 coding DNA: TGCAGTGCCTCCCGAGGAGGGTCCAATGGCTACACCTTC.

This clonotype occurred many times. At one of its ends the junction is not consistent with the germline gene, which may arise from a read error. V gene TRBV5-5 combines with J gene TRBJ2-7; perhaps TRBD1 as D (5 bases). The germline V gene encodes CDR1 SGHKS and CDR2 YYEKEE (reference sequence). This CDR3 contains 14 residues. The CDR3 region has the DNA TGTGCCAGCACCTTGGTTCAGGGCTCCTACGAGCAGTACTTC. Translation: CASTLVQGSYEQYF.

The chain is built from TRBV19 and TRBJ2-1; TRBD2 agrees at 8 bases. The CDR3 has 15 residues. From germline, CDR1 is LNHDA and CDR2 SQIVND (reference sequence). Losses at the gene ends were 2 bases for V and 4 bases for J; bases not matched to a gene: 4. DNA of the CDR3: TGTGCCAGTAGTATAACTAGCGGCACTTACAATGAGCAGTTCTTC. Translation: CASSITSGTYNEQFF. Drawing the rest from reference TRBV19 and TRBJ2-1, the complete variable domain is DGGITQSPKYLFRKEGQNVTLSCEQNLNHDAMYWYRQDPGQGLRLIYYSQIVNDFQKGDIAEGYSVSREKKESFPLTVTSAQKNPTAFYLCASSITSGTYNEQFFGPGTRLTVL.

The table lists this clonotype with a few counts. The rearrangement uses TRBV28 and TRBJ1-2; D may be TRBD1 (5 bases). CDR1 is MDHEN and CDR2 is SYDVKM in the germline V gene. Trimming removed 9 bases from V and 2 bases from J, with 13 bases in between. This CDR3 has 13 residues. The CDR3 reads CASGTVSNYGYTF. The CDR3, as DNA: TGTGCCAGTGGGACTGTGTCCAACTATGGCTACACCTTC.

In this sample, this clonotype turned up many times. This chain links TRBV19 with TRBJ2-7, with TRBD2 matching 8 bases. The CDR3 loop spans 15 amino acids. Germline CDR1 LNHDA, CDR2 SQIVND (reference sequence). Trimming cost V 4 bases and J 5 bases; bases outside gene matches: 10. CDR3 sequence reads: CASSNGRGGMNEQYF. In nucleotides, the CDR3 is TGTGCCAGTAGTAACGGCCGGGGGGGAATGAACGAGCAGTACTTC.

At least ten counts were recorded for this clonotype. The chain links TRBV28 to TRBJ1-1; 8 bases match TRBD1. V lost 7 bases and J lost 6; bases outside the gene matches: 10. Germline V gene lookup returns CDR1 MDHEN and CDR2 SYDVKM. This CDR3 is built from 14 residues. In DNA form, the CDR3 reads TGTGCCAGCAAAGACAGGGGTCGCGGTCCTGAAGCTTTCTTT. This sequence encodes CASKDRGRGPEAFF. Combining the CDR3 with reference TRBV28 and TRBJ1-1 gives the whole variable domain DVKVTQSSRYLVKRTGEKVFLECVQDMDHENMFWYRQDPGLGLRLIYFSYDVKMKEKGDIPEGYSVSREKKERFSLILESASTNQTSMYLCASKDRGRGPEAFFGQGTRLTVV.

V and J are TRBV28 and TRBJ2-6; D not certain. Germline V gene lookup returns CDR1 MDHEN and CDR2 SYDVKM. This CDR3 region has 15 residues. Between the trimmed V and J ends, which lost 6 bases and 2 bases, there was a span of 11 bases. DNA of the CDR3: TGTGCCAGCAGACCAAATGGCGCTGGGGCCAACGTCCTGACTTTC. Its translation is CASRPNGAGANVLTF.

This clonotype was seen at least ten times. V usage is TRBV7-2 and J usage is TRBJ1-5; a possible D gene is TRBD1 (6 bases). Deletions cut 1 base from V and 4 bases from J, with 20 bases between. Germline loops: CDR1 SGHTA, CDR2 FQGNSA. This CDR3 is 18 amino acids long. The CDR3 region is CASSLGGRGRAVNQPQHF. The CDR3 DNA reads as TGTGCCAGCAGCTTAGGGGGCAGGGGAAGAGCAGTAAATCAGCCCCAGCATTTT.

The chain recombines TRBV7-9 with TRBJ2-1; D tentatively reads TRBD1 or TRBD2 (5 bases each). This CDR3 spans 19 amino acids. Trimming pared 1 base from V and 8 bases from J, leaving 27 bases between. Germline CDR1 reads SEHNR; CDR2 reads FQNEAQ (reference sequence). This CDR3 is CASSLGKFPGPVNGDEQFF. For the CDR3, the DNA is TGTGCCAGCAGCTTAGGGAAGTTTCCGGGACCAGTTAACGGGGATGAGCAGTTCTTC.

This clonotype came up many times. The chain uses TRBV2 and TRBJ1-5; D is uncertain. Trimming removed 2 bases from V and 2 bases from J, with 10 bases in between. This CDR3 has 15 residues. Germline V gene sequence: CDR1 SNHLY, CDR2 FYNNEI. Here the CDR3 reads CASSETREGNQPQHF. The DNA of the CDR3 is TGTGCCAGCAGTGAAACGAGGGAAGGCAATCAGCCCCAGCATTTT.

The J gene is TRBJ2-1, the V gene TRBV20-1; D is unresolved. V lost 1 base to trimming and J lost 10 bases, with 11 bases between them. The CDR3 has 12 residues. Per the germline V gene, CDR1 is DFQATT and CDR2 is SNEGSKA (reference sequence). The CDR3 spells CSARVRLQEQFF. The CDR3 DNA sequence: TGCAGTGCTAGAGTACGACTTCAGGAGCAGTTCTTC.

The CDR3 DNA sequence: TGTGCCAGCAGTTTCCAGGCCACCGGGGAGCTGTTTTTT. This gives the protein CASSFQATGELFF. The V gene is TRBV6-5, the J gene TRBJ2-2; D gene unclear. Germline CDR1 is MNHEY and CDR2 is SVGAGI. The V end was cut by 4 bases, the J end by 4 bases, with 7 bases between. CDR3 length: 13 residues.

This clonotype came up many times. This rearrangement joins TRBV10-3 to TRBJ2-1; 13 positions match TRBD2. This CDR3 is 15 amino acids long. The V segment lost 4 bases and the J segment 6 bases; nucleotides outside the gene matches: 3. CDR1 and CDR2 from the germline V gene are ENHRY and SYGVKD. CDR3: CAISAGTSGTNEQFF. CDR3 bases: TGTGCCATCAGTGCCGGGACTAGCGGGACCAATGAGCAGTTCTTC.

This clonotype showed up many times. The CDR3 loop is CASSSGQGREKLFF. CDR3 DNA sequence: TGTGCCAGCAGTTCGGGACAGGGGAGGGAAAAACTGTTTTTT. The V and J genes are TRBV27 and TRBJ1-4; 10 bases agree with TRBD1. The trim removed 4 bases at V and 8 bases at J, leaving 4 bases unmatched. The germline gives CDR1 MNHEY, CDR2 SMNVEV (reference sequence). CDR3 length: 14 residues.

This clonotype appeared many times. V gene TRBV20-1 combines with J gene TRBJ1-6; 7 bases map to TRBD1. The CDR3 runs to 14 residues. With 3 bases clipped from V and 10 bases from J, the junction kept 9 bases outside the gene matches. Per the germline V gene, CDR1 is DFQATT and CDR2 is SNEGSKA (reference sequence). As DNA, the CDR3 is TGCAGTGCTAGGTCAGGACAGGAGACATCACCCCTCCACTTT. This sequence encodes CSARSGQETSPLHF.

This clonotype has just a few counts. This chain connects TRBV20-1 to TRBJ1-2; 10 bases map to TRBD1. CDR3 length: 15 amino acids. From germline, CDR1 is DFQATT and CDR2 SNEGSKA (reference sequence). Trimming cost V 5 bases and J 3 bases; bases outside gene matches: 9. CDR3 bases: TGCAGTGCTGACAGGGGGCAGGGTTTTTACTATGGCTACACCTTC. This codes for CSADRGQGFYYGYTF.

At least ten counts were recorded for this clonotype. The gene calls are TRBV7-3 and TRBJ2-1, with 7 bases identical to TRBD2. Germline V gene sequence: CDR1 SGHTA, CDR2 FQGTGA. This CDR3 is 14 amino acids long. J gave up 6 bases and V 3 bases, and 5 bases lay outside the gene matches. The chain's CDR3 is CASSFSSGVNEQFF. DNA for the CDR3: TGTGCCAGCAGCTTTTCTAGCGGCGTCAATGAGCAGTTCTTC.

This clonotype was counted only a few times. This chain connects TRBV6-5 to TRBJ1-5, with 7 bases lining up with TRBD1. The CDR3 consists of 16 residues. With 0 bases clipped from V and 3 bases from J, the junction kept 5 bases outside the gene matches. The V gene's germline CDR1 is MNHEY and CDR2 SVGAGI. The CDR3 here is CASSYSEGQYNQPQHF. The CDR3 region has the DNA TGTGCCAGCAGTTACTCCGAGGGACAGTACAATCAGCCCCAGCATTTT.

The V call is TRBV28, the J call TRBJ1-1; no definite D call. Between the trimmed V and J ends, which lost 2 bases and 1 base, there was a span of 14 bases. Germline CDR1 is MDHEN and CDR2 is SYDVKM. The CDR3 covers 16 residues. The chain's CDR3 is CASSLRRPQPNTEAFF. CDR3 in DNA: TGTGCCAGCAGTTTAAGGCGGCCTCAACCGAACACTGAAGCTTTCTTT.

Ten or more counts support this clonotype. The rearrangement joins TRBV7-3 to TRBJ2-2; D not certain. Trimming stripped 2 bases from V and 1 base from J, with 11 bases between. The germline V gene has CDR1 SGHTA and CDR2 FQGTGA. This CDR3 region has 16 residues. CDR3 DNA: TGTGCCAGCAGCTTAGCTGGCGGAGTGAACACCGGGGAGCTGTTTTTT. The encoded protein is CASSLAGGVNTGELFF.

This sequence joins TRBV28 and TRBJ2-5; TRBD2 might be the D (6 bases). V shed 6 bases and J shed 0 bases, with 20 bases lying between them. The CDR3 consists of 17 residues. From germline, CDR1 is MDHEN and CDR2 SYDVKM. The CDR3 spells CASRLAPGDAYQETQYF. CDR3 in DNA: TGTGCCAGCAGGCTGGCTCCGGGGGATGCGTACCAAGAGACCCAGTACTTC.

In this sample, this clonotype turned up a few times. The CDR3 protein is CSVLLSLNTEAFF. The CDR3 coding sequence is TGCAGCGTTCTTTTGTCCTTGAACACTGAAGCTTTCTTT. The V and J genes are TRBV20-1 and TRBJ1-1; no reliable D call. Germline V gives CDR1 DFQATT, CDR2 SNEGSKA (reference sequence). The CDR3 runs to 13 residues.

This clonotype has ten or more counts. The chain is built from TRBV6-2 or TRBV6-3 and TRBJ2-2; 11 nucleotides agree with TRBD2. CDR1 MNHEY and CDR2 SVGEGT come from the germline V gene. V was pared by 10 bases and J by 0 bases, with 10 bases of the junction left unmatched. The CDR3 extends over 17 amino acids. The CDR3 sequence is CATLTPGLAANTGELFF. The CDR3, as DNA: TGTGCCACCCTAACTCCGGGACTAGCGGCGAACACCGGGGAGCTGTTTTTT.

This clonotype was counted ten times or more. The rearrangement joins TRBV12-3 or TRBV12-4 to TRBJ1-2, with D unclear. Trimming shortened V by 3 bases and J by 8 bases, and 13 bases separated the two germline ends. The CDR3 contains 13 residues. CDR3 amino acids: CASSFTRAGGYTF. CDR3 nucleotide sequence: TGTGCCAGCAGTTTTACGAGGGCTGGGGGCTACACCTTC.

This clonotype was recorded many times. The genes are TRBV7-2 and TRBJ2-3; D possibly corresponds to TRBD1 (6 bases). CDR1 and CDR2 (germline): SGHTA, FQGNSA. The CDR3 extends over 14 amino acids. Trimming pared 4 bases from V and 4 bases from J, leaving 12 bases between. This CDR3 is CASSSQGNADTQYF. DNA of the CDR3: TGTGCCAGCAGCTCACAGGGTAACGCAGATACGCAGTATTTT. The whole variable domain, remainder taken from reference TRBV7-2 and TRBJ2-3, is GAGVSQSPSNKVTEKGKDVELRCDPISGHTALYWYRQSLGQGLEFLIYFQGNSAPDKSGLPSDRFSAERTGGSVSTLTIQRTQQEDSAVYLCASSSQGNADTQYFGPGTRLTVL.

This clonotype came up many times. J is TRBJ1-1 and V is TRBV12-5, with 12 bases fitting TRBD1. In germline, CDR1 is LGHNT, CDR2 FRNRAP. The CDR3 covers 16 residues. J lost 4 bases, V lost 5 bases, and 8 bases had no gene match. In DNA form, the CDR3 reads TGTGCTAGTGGTCTAAGGGACAGGGGGCGCTTCACTGAAGCTTTCTTT. This translates into CASGLRDRGRFTEAFF.

The sample holds a few counts of this clonotype. The chain combines TRBV2 with TRBJ2-7; a possible D gene is TRBD2 (5 bases). Germline V lookup: CDR1 SNHLY, CDR2 FYNNEI. The CDR3 is 14 amino acids. V was clipped by 4 bases and J by 1 base, with 11 bases between them. The CDR3, as DNA: TGTGCCAGCAGTGGATCGGAGCGGTCCTACGAGCAGTACTTC. Translation: CASSGSERSYEQYF.

This clonotype was seen at least ten times. The rearrangement uses TRBV12-3 or TRBV12-4 and TRBJ1-5; 9 bases are shared with TRBD1. Trimming at V came to 5 bases and at J to 4 bases, leaving 6 bases not matched to a gene. The CDR3 runs 15 residues. CDR3 loop: CASSDRQGGNQPQHF. For the CDR3, the DNA is TGTGCCAGCAGTGACCGACAGGGGGGGAATCAGCCCCAGCATTTT.